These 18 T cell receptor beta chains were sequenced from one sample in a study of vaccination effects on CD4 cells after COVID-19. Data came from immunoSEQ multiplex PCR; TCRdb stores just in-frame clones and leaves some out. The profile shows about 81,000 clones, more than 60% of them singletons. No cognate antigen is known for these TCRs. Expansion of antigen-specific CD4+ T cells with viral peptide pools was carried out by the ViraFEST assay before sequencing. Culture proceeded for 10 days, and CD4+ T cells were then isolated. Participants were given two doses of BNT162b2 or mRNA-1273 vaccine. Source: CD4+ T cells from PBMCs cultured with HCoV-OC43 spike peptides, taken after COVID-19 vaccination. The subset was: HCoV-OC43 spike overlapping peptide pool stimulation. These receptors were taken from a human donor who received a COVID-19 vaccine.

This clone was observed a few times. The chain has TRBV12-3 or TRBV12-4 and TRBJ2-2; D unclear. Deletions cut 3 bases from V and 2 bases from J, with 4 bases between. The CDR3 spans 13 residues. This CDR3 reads CASSFFNTGELFF. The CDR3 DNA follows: TGTGCCAGCAGTTTTTTCAACACCGGGGAGCTGTTTTTT.

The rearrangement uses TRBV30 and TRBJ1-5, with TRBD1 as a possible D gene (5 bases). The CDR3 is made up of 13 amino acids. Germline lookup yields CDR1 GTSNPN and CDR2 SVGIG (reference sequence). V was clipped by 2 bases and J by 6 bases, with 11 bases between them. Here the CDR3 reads CAWSTAGSQPQHF. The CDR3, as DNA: TGTGCCTGGAGTACGGCAGGGAGTCAGCCCCAGCATTTT.

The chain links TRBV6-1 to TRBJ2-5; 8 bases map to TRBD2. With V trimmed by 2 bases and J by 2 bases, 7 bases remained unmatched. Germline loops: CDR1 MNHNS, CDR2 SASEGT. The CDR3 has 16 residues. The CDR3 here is CASSEFGGADQETQYF. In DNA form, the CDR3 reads TGTGCCAGCAGTGAATTCGGGGGGGCGGATCAAGAGACCCAGTACTTC.

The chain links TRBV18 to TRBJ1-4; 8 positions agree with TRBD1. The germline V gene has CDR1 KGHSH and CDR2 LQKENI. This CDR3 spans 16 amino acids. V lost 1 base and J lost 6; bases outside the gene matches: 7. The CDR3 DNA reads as TGTGCCAGCTCACCACAAGGACAGGGCCTCTATGAAAAACTGTTTTTT. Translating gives CASSPQGQGLYEKLFF.

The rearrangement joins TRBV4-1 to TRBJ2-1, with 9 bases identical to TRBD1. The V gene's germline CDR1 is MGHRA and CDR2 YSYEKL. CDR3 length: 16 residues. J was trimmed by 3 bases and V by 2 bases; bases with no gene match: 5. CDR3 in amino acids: CASSQTPGQGYNEQFF. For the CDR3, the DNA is TGCGCCAGCAGCCAAACCCCGGGACAGGGCTACAATGAGCAGTTCTTC.

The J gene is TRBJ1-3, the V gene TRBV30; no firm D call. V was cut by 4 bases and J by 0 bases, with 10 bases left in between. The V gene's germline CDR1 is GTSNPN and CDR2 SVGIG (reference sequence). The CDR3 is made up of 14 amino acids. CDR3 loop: CAWNGLGSGNTIYF. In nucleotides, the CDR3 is TGTGCCTGGAACGGATTGGGCTCTGGAAACACCATATATTTT.

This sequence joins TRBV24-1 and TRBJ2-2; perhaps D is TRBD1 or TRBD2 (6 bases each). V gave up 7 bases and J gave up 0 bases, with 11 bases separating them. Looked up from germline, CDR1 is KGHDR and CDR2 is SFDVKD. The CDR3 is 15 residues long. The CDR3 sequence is CATRGGQPNTGELFF. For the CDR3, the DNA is TGTGCCACCAGAGGGGGGCAACCGAACACCGGGGAGCTGTTTTTT.

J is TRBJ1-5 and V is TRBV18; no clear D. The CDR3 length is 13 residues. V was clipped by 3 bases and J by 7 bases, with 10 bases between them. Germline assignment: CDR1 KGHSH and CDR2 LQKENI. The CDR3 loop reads CASSPGVRQPQHF. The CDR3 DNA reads TGTGCCAGCTCACCGGGAGTACGGCAGCCCCAGCATTTT.

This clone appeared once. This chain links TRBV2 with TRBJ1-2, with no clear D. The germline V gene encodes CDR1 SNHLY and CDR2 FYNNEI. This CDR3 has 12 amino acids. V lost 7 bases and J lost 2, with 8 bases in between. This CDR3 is CASTAVNYGYTF. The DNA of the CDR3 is TGTGCCAGCACCGCAGTCAACTATGGCTACACCTTC.

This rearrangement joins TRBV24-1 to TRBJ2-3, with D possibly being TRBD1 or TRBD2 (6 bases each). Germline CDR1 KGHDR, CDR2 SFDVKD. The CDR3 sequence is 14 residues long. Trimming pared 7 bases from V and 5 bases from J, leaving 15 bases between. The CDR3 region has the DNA TGTGCCACCAGAGACTCGGGGGCGAAAGATACGCAGTATTTT. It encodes CATRDSGAKDTQYF.

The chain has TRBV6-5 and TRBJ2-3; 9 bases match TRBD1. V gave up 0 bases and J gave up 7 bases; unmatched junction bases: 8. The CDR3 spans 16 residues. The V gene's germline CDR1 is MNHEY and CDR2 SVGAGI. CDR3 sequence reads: CASSYSVGQGANTQYF. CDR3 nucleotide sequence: TGTGCCAGCAGTTACTCGGTGGGACAGGGAGCAAATACGCAGTATTTT.

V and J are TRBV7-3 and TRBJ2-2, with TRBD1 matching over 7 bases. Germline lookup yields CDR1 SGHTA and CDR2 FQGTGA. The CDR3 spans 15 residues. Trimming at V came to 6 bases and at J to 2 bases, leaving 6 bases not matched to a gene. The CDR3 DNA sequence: TGTGCCAGCAGTTATGGGACAGCAAACACCGGGGAGCTGTTTTTT. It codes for CASSYGTANTGELFF.

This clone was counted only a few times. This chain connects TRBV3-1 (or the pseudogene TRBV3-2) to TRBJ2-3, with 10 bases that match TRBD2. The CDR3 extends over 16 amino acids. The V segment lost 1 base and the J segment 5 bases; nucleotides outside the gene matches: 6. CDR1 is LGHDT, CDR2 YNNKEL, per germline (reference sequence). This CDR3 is CASSQVERGGLDTQYF. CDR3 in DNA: TGTGCCAGCAGCCAAGTGGAGCGGGGGGGCTTAGATACGCAGTATTTT.

CDR3 sequence: CASSLSSSDTQYF. CDR3 sequence (DNA): TGTGCCAGCAGCTTATCGAGTTCGGATACGCAGTATTTT. The rearrangement links TRBV7-3 to TRBJ2-3; the D is unclear. The CDR3 is 13 residues long. Germline V gene data show CDR1 as SGHTA and CDR2 as FQGTGA. Between the trimmed V and J ends, which lost 2 bases and 6 bases, there was a span of 9 bases.

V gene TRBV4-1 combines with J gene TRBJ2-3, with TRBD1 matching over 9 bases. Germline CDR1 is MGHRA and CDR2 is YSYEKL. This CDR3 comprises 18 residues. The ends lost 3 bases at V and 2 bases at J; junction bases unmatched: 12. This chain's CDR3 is CASSQAIRTGAYTDTQYF. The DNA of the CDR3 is TGCGCCAGCAGCCAGGCTATTCGGACAGGGGCTTACACAGATACGCAGTATTTT.

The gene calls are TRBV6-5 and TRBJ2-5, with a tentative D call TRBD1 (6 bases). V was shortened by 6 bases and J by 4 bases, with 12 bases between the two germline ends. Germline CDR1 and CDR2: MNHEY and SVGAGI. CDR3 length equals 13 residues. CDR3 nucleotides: TGTGCCAGCAGGGACAGTGGGGCAGAGACCCAGTACTTC. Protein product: CASRDSGAETQYF.

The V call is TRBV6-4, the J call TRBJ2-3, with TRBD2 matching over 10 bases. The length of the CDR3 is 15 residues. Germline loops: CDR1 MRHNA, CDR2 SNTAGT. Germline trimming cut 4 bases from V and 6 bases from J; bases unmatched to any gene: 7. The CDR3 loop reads CASSVGAGGLDTQYF. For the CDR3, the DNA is TGTGCCAGCAGTGTAGGAGCGGGGGGGCTGGATACGCAGTATTTT.

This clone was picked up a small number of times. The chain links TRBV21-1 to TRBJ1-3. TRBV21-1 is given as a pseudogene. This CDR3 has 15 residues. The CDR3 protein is CASSKSMYCGNTIYF. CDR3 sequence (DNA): TGTGCCAGCAGCAAGTCTATGTATTGTGGAAACACCATATATTTT.